Shown below are 29 T cell receptor beta chains from a single sample sequenced in a study of blood T cell repertoires in COVID-19. The data were produced by immunoSEQ multiplex PCR, yet TCRdb's version contains in-frame clones alone and is incomplete. In the table there are under 150,000 clones, roughly 80% of which are singletons. The sequenced material came from peripheral blood. The receptors were gathered from a man under 40 with acute or convalescent COVID-19.

This chain links TRBV28 with TRBJ1-5; unclear D gene. Trimming cost V 7 bases and J 4 bases, with 8 bases left between them. Germline assignment: CDR1 MDHEN and CDR2 SYDVKM. CDR3 length: 12 amino acids. The CDR3 sequence is CASTLQNQPQHF. In DNA, the CDR3 is TGTGCCAGCACCTTACAGAATCAGCCCCAGCATTTT.

CDR3 amino acids: CASSPEGQGKIRPQHF. DNA of the CDR3: TGTGCCAGCTCACCGGAGGGACAGGGGAAGATAAGGCCCCAGCATTTT. The chain joins TRBV18 to TRBJ1-5, with TRBD1 matching over 10 bases. Germline V gives CDR1 KGHSH, CDR2 LQKENI. Germline trimming cut 3 bases from V and 9 bases from J; bases unmatched to any gene: 11. The CDR3 is 16 amino acids.

This clone occurred once. This sequence joins TRBV7-8 and TRBJ2-7; TRBD1 aligns across 8 bases. V trimming: 0 bases; J trimming: 7 bases; junction bases outside the gene matches: 2. CDR1 and CDR2 from the germline V gene are SGHVS and FQNEAQ. CDR3 length equals 13 residues. CDR3 coding DNA: TGTGCCAGCAGCTTAGCGGGGGACAGGGAGCAGTACGTC. It specifies CASSLAGDREQYV.

This CDR3 is CASSIGPSGGQETQYF. The CDR3 region has the DNA TGTGCCAGTAGTATAGGCCCTAGCGGGGGACAAGAGACCCAGTACTTC. The chain recombines TRBV19 with TRBJ2-5, with 10 bases lining up with TRBD2. Germline V gene sequence: CDR1 LNHDA, CDR2 SQIVND (reference sequence). V shed 1 base, J shed 2 bases, and the junction held 4 bases outside the gene matches. This CDR3 is 16 amino acids long. The whole variable domain, filled in from reference TRBV19 and TRBJ2-5, reads DGGITQSPKYLFRKEGQNVTLSCEQNLNHDAMYWYRQDPGQGLRLIYYSQIVNDFQKGDIAEGYSVSREKKESFPLTVTSAQKNPTAFYLCASSIGPSGGQETQYFGPGTRLLVL.

The chain combines TRBV7-9 with TRBJ1-2; maybe TRBD1 (6 bases). Germline values: CDR1 SEHNR, CDR2 FQNEAQ (reference sequence). Trimming cost V 4 bases and J 4 bases, with 19 bases left between them. The CDR3 loop spans 16 amino acids. The CDR3, as DNA: TGTGCCAGCAGCTCTTCGGTGACAGGCGGGCTCTATGGCTACACCTTC. Translating gives CASSSSVTGGLYGYTF.

CDR3 amino acids: CASRRLAGGETQYF. The CDR3 DNA reads as TGTGCCAGCAGAAGACTAGCGGGGGGGGAGACCCAGTACTTC. The gene calls are TRBV6-5 and TRBJ2-5; 14 bases line up with TRBD2. The CDR3 is 14 residues long. The germline CDR1 and CDR2 sequences are MNHEY and SVGAGI. V lost 6 bases to trimming and J lost 5 bases; unmatched junction nucleotides: 2.

The gene calls are TRBV7-8 and TRBJ2-3; TRBD2 matches at 7 bases. This CDR3 has 16 amino acids. V was clipped by 3 bases and J by 5 bases; unmatched bases: 11. The germline V gene has CDR1 SGHVS and CDR2 FQNEAQ. CDR3 bases: TGTGCCAGCAGCTTTTGGCGGGAGCCCCGGGGAGATACGCAGTATTTT. Its protein product is CASSFWREPRGDTQYF.

The V and J genes are TRBV30 and TRBJ2-3; 8 bases map to TRBD1. The J segment lost 5 bases and the V segment lost 5 bases, leaving 12 bases of the junction unmatched. CDR1 GTSNPN and CDR2 SVGIG come from the germline V gene (reference sequence). The CDR3 spans 15 residues. CDR3 in amino acids: CAWDTGTGPLDTQYF. CDR3 bases: TGTGCCTGGGATACCGGGACAGGCCCTCTAGATACGCAGTATTTT.

The table lists this clone with a few counts. The J gene is TRBJ2-1, the V gene TRBV19, with 10 positions matching TRBD1. The CDR3 extends over 17 amino acids. V was clipped by 1 base and J by 5 bases; unmatched bases: 8. The V gene's germline CDR1 is LNHDA and CDR2 SQIVND (reference sequence). CDR3 nucleotide sequence: TGTGCCAGTAGTATAGCCCCTAGGGACAGGGGCGACAATGAGCAGTTCTTC. Translation gives CASSIAPRDRGDNEQFF.

The rearrangement links TRBV11-1 to TRBJ1-1, with D unresolved. Trimming took off 5 bases at V and 0 bases at J, with 4 bases between the two ends. The length of the CDR3 is 12 residues. Germline CDR1 is SGHAT and CDR2 is FQDESV (reference sequence). CDR3 protein: CASSPMNTEAFF. The CDR3 DNA reads as TGTGCCAGCAGCCCAATGAACACTGAAGCTTTCTTT.

The genes are TRBV5-4 and TRBJ2-7, with TRBD2 matching 10 bases. The CDR3 is 15 amino acids. V was pared by 0 bases and J by 6 bases, with 6 bases of the junction left unmatched. Per germline, CDR1 SGHNT and CDR2 YYREEE (reference sequence). Here the CDR3 reads CASSLGASGSSEQYV. In nucleotides, the CDR3 is TGTGCCAGCAGCTTGGGTGCTAGCGGGAGTAGCGAGCAGTACGTC.

The gene calls are TRBV2 and TRBJ2-7, with TRBD2 matching over 10 bases. From germline, CDR1 is SNHLY and CDR2 FYNNEI. The CDR3 runs to 14 residues. V gave up 6 bases and J gave up 6 bases; unmatched junction bases: 8. CDR3 sequence reads: CASSPGLAGVEQYV. The CDR3 region has the DNA TGTGCCAGCAGCCCCGGGCTAGCGGGAGTCGAGCAGTACGTC.

This clone was recorded a few times. V and J are TRBV11-1 and TRBJ2-7; D gene ambiguous. V dropped 5 bases and J dropped 6 bases, with 17 bases sitting between them. CDR1 is SGHAT and CDR2 is FQDESV in the germline V gene (reference sequence). The CDR3 contains 14 residues. CDR3 region: CASSPSGSPSEQYF. DNA of the CDR3: TGTGCCAGCAGCCCAAGTGGCAGCCCTAGCGAGCAGTACTTC.

This chain uses TRBV5-5 with TRBJ2-7; a weak D match, TRBD1 (6 bases). Trimming cost V 4 bases and J 0 bases, with 11 bases left between them. CDR1 and CDR2 from the germline V gene are SGHKS and YYEKEE (reference sequence). The CDR3 runs to 14 residues. This chain's CDR3 is CASSMWDNSYEQYF. CDR3 coding DNA: TGTGCCAGCAGCATGTGGGACAACTCCTACGAGCAGTACTTC.

The chain has TRBV11-2 and TRBJ2-7, with D possibly TRBD1 on 7 matching bases. V lost 4 bases and J lost 4, with 20 bases in between. The germline V gene has CDR1 SGHAT and CDR2 FQNNGV. The CDR3 has 16 residues. In DNA form, the CDR3 reads TGTGCCAGCAGCTGGGGGGACAGTTCTAATGATTACGAGCAGTACGTC. Its translation is CASSWGDSSNDYEQYV.

The V call is TRBV29-1, the J call TRBJ2-1, with D unresolved. The CDR3 runs 15 residues. Germline CDR1 and CDR2: SQVTM and ANQGSEA. Trimming pared 3 bases from V and 4 bases from J, leaving 16 bases between. The CDR3 loop reads CSVDSERPTYNEQFF. The CDR3 DNA is TGCAGCGTTGATAGTGAGAGGCCCACTTACAATGAGCAGTTCTTC.

The chain joins TRBV5-6 to TRBJ2-5, with a weak D call TRBD1 (6 bases). This CDR3 contains 13 residues. CDR1 and CDR2 from the germline V gene are SGHDT and YYEEEE. The V end lost 2 bases, the J end lost 4 bases, and 9 bases lay between the germline ends. The CDR3 nucleotides read TGTGCCAGCAGCTTACAGGGAAGAGAGACCCAGTACTTC. This encodes CASSLQGRETQYF.

The rearrangement links TRBV19 to TRBJ1-1; 9 bases map to TRBD1. CDR1 and CDR2 (germline): LNHDA, SQIVND (reference sequence). The CDR3 consists of 13 residues. V shed 5 bases, J shed 11 bases, and the junction held 9 bases outside the gene matches. The DNA for the CDR3 is TGTGCCAGTAGTCCAGGGACAGGGTGGGAGGCTTTCTTT. It yields the protein CASSPGTGWEAFF.

This rearrangement joins TRBV18 to TRBJ1-3; the D gene is possibly TRBD1 (5 bases). The CDR3 is 14 residues long. CDR1 is KGHSH, CDR2 LQKENI, per germline. V was shortened by 5 bases and J by 0 bases, with 8 bases between the two germline ends. The CDR3 DNA sequence: TGTGCCAGCTCATCCGGGGGCTCTGGAAACACCATATATTTT. It yields the protein CASSSGGSGNTIYF.

CDR3 nucleotide sequence: TGTGCCAGTAGTCTCGGACAAATTGAAGCTTTCTTT. It translates to CASSLGQIEAFF. The chain joins TRBV19 to TRBJ1-1; D is possibly TRBD1 (5 bases). The ends were cut back, 5 bases at V and 7 bases at J, with 11 bases in the middle. The CDR3 totals 12 residues. Germline assignment: CDR1 LNHDA and CDR2 SQIVND (reference sequence).

V and J are TRBV9 and TRBJ2-2, with TRBD2 identical over 9 bases. The germline V gene has CDR1 SGDLS and CDR2 YYNGEE. Trimming took 4 bases from V and 7 from J; bases not matched to a gene: 2. The CDR3 consists of 13 residues. The CDR3 DNA sequence: TGTGCCAGCAGCTTAGCGGGAGTCGGGGAGCTGTTTTTT. Translating gives CASSLAGVGELFF.

This clone was counted once. V is TRBV6-5 and J is TRBJ2-1; D remains unclear. Trimming stripped 6 bases from V and 1 base from J, with 7 bases between. Germline-derived CDR1 and CDR2 are MNHEY and SVGAGI. This CDR3 region has 13 residues. The CDR3 is CASSLRSYNEQFF. The CDR3 nucleotides are TGTGCCAGCAGCCTCCGGTCCTACAATGAGCAGTTCTTC.

The chain joins TRBV6-5 to TRBJ2-2; no reliable D call. V lost 5 bases and J 4 bases, leaving 11 bases between the germline ends. Looked up from germline, CDR1 is MNHEY and CDR2 is SVGAGI. The CDR3 is 14 residues long. CDR3 in amino acids: CASSPTQTTGELFF. CDR3 nucleotides: TGTGCCAGCAGTCCGACTCAGACCACCGGGGAGCTGTTTTTT.

The table lists this clone with many counts. The gene calls are TRBV9 and TRBJ1-2; the D gene is possibly TRBD1 (6 bases). Germline V gives CDR1 SGDLS, CDR2 YYNGEE. Trimming pared 3 bases from V and 2 bases from J, leaving 11 bases between. This CDR3 has 14 residues. The CDR3 coding sequence is TGTGCCAGCAGCGCCGGGACACCAAACTATGGCTACACCTTC. As protein: CASSAGTPNYGYTF.

V gene TRBV6-5 combines with J gene TRBJ1-5; D is possibly TRBD1 (5 bases). The CDR3 is 15 amino acids. In germline, CDR1 is MNHEY, CDR2 SVGAGI. The ends were cut back, 6 bases at V and 6 bases at J, with 18 bases in the middle. The CDR3 DNA follows: TGTGCCAGCAGGCCGGGCCAGGGCGCCGGTCAGCCCCAGCATTTT. Residues: CASRPGQGAGQPQHF.

The chain links TRBV6-6 to TRBJ2-7, with a weak D call TRBD2 (6 bases). Trimming shortened V by 1 base and J by 6 bases, and 16 bases separated the two germline ends. CDR3 size: 15 residues. In germline, CDR1 is MNHNY, CDR2 SVGAGI (reference sequence). The CDR3 here is CASSYFWGEAGEQYF. Here the CDR3 DNA reads TGTGCCAGCAGTTACTTTTGGGGGGAGGCGGGCGAGCAGTACTTC.

Only a few counts were recorded for this clone. The chain couples TRBV7-9 to TRBJ1-5; D possibly corresponds to TRBD1 (6 bases). The length of the CDR3 is 14 residues. The V end was cut by 5 bases, the J end by 6 bases, with 14 bases between. Germline CDR1 SEHNR, CDR2 FQNEAQ (reference sequence). The CDR3 DNA reads TGTGCCAGCAGCCCCCGGGGGGCCGGTCAGCCCCAGCATTTT. Translation: CASSPRGAGQPQHF.

As DNA, the CDR3 is TGTGCCAGCAGCTTAGAAGGGACACAGGACGAGCAGTACTTC. Translating it yields CASSLEGTQDEQYF. This chain links TRBV7-2 with TRBJ2-7; tentatively, D is TRBD1 (6 bases). Trimming left V 1 base short and J 5 bases short, with 12 bases between. The CDR3 loop spans 14 amino acids. Germline CDR1 SGHTA, CDR2 FQGNSA.

The chain joins TRBV2 to TRBJ1-3, with unresolved D. The germline CDR1 and CDR2 sequences are SNHLY and FYNNEI. V was trimmed by 6 bases and J by 0 bases, leaving 9 bases between them. The CDR3 covers 14 residues. CDR3 protein: CASSSQYSGNTIYF. The CDR3 nucleotides read TGTGCCAGCAGCTCACAGTACTCTGGAAACACCATATATTTT. Complete variable domain (other parts from reference TRBV2 and TRBJ1-3): EPEVTQTPSHQVTQMGQEVILRCVPISNHLYFYWYRQILGQKVEFLVSFYNNEISEKSEIFDDQFSVERPDGSNFTLKIRSTKLEDSAMYFCASSSQYSGNTIYFGEGSWLTVV.